This T cell receptor beta chain was sequenced in a study of CD8 T cells in Susac syndrome. Trimming at V came to 6 bases and at J to 3 bases, leaving 2 bases not matched to a gene. Germline V CDR1 and CDR2: SGHTA, FQGNSA. This CDR3 comprises 14 residues. Reverse transcription used about 0.45 to 1 ug RNA and random hexamers. TCRdb processed the immunoSEQ multiplex PCR reads anew with MiXCR; each CDR3 protein has one entry. The table lists over 100,000 distinct CDR3 sequences, 95% to 98% of them singletons. This sequence was found in a human donor in good health. The sample taken for sequencing was CD4+ T cells from PBMCs. The chain combines TRBV7-2 with TRBJ2-3; TRBD2 matches at 11 bases. The DNA of the CDR3 is TGTGCCAGCAGTACTAGCGGGAGTACAGATACGCAGTATTTT. Translation gives CASSTSGSTDTQYF.